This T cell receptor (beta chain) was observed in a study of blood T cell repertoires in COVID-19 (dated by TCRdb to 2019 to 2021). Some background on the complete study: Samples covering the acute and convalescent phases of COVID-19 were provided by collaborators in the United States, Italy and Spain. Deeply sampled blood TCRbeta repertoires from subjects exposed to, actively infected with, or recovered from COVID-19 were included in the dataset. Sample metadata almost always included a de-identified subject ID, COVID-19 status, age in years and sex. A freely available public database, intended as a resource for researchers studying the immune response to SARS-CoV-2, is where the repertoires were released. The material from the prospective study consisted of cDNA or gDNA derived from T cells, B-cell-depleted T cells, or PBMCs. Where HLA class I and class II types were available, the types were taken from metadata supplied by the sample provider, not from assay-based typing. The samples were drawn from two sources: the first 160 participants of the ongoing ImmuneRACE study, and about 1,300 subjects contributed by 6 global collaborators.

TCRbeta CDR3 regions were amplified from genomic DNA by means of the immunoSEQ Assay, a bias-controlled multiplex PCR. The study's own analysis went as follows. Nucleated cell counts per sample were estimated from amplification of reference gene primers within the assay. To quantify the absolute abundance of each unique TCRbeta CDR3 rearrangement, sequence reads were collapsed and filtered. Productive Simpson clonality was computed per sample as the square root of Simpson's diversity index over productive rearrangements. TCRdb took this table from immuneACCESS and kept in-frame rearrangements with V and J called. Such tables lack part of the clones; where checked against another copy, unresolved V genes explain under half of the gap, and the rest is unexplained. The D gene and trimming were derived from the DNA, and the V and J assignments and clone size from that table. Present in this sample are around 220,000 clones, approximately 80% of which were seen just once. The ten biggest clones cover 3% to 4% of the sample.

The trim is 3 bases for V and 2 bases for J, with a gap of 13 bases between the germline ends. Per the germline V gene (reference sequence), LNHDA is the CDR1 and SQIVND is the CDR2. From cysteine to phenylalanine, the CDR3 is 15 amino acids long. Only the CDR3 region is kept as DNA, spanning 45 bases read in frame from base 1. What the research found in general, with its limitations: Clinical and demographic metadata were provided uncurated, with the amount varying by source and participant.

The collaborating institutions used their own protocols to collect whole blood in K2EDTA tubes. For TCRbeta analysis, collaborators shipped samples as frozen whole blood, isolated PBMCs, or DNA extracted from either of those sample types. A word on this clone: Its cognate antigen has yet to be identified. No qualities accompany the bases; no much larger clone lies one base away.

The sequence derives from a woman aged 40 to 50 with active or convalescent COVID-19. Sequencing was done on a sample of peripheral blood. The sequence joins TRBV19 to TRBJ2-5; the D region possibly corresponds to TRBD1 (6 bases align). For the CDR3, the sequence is CASSIQGLTQETQYF. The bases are TGTGCCAGTAGTATTCAGGGGCTAACACAAGAGACCCAGTACTTC.